This T cell receptor (beta chain) derives from a study of T cells in tuberculosis. Overall study: T cells were selected with CD1B tetramers loaded with glucose monomycolate.

TCR-alpha and TCR-beta chains were sequenced unpaired. Clones were read by immunoSEQ multiplex PCR, and TCRdb kept only the in-frame ones, dropping some. The data show 50,000 to 65,000 clones, with roughly 87% seen just once and about a fifth held by the top ten. This clone appeared a single time. The ends were cut back, 2 bases at V and 2 bases at J, with 10 bases in the middle. The CDR3 length is 13 residues. CDR1 is GTSNPN, CDR2 SVGIG, per germline (reference sequence). Sorting used thawed, overnight-rested PBMC stained with anti-CD3, a viability dye and GMM-loaded CD1B tetramer. C32 glucose monomycolate from Rhodococcus equi was loaded onto the CD1B tetramers. About 94,000 tetramer-negative cells were sorted from each donor. Whole-study results and caveats: Some low-affinity tetramer-binding T cells may be absent from this sample.

The chain links TRBV30 to TRBJ2-7; D might be TRBD2 (5 bases). The receptor was derived from an adult woman with latent tuberculosis. The sequenced sample consisted of CD1b-GMM tetramer-negative cells sorted from PBMCs. The CDR3 region is CAWSPEGPYEQYF. DNA for the CDR3: TGTGCCTGGAGTCCCGAGGGCCCCTACGAGCAGTACTTC.